This TCR beta chain derives from a study of human T cells and chemical hapten exposure. Findings and limits, study-wide: Expanded TCRs formed significantly more large CDR3 similarity clusters than controls. DPC sensitization did not alter TCRs above 1 in 1000 frequency.

This clonotype was counted ten times or more. What it recognizes is unknown. This CDR3 is built from 16 residues. The V end lost 6 bases, the J end lost 2 bases, and 17 bases lay between the germline ends. Germline lookup yields CDR1 MNHEY and CDR2 SMNVEV (reference sequence). The study's library attached unique molecular identifiers to single cDNA molecules. Authors' analysis steps: A per-sample median of about 100,000 TCRs was observed, with counts ranging from about 20,000 to 690,600. TCRdb re-derived calls from the RACE reads in MiXCR, one entry per CDR3 protein. TCRdb, not the original authors, processed these V and J calls. Counted here are approximately 77,000 distinct CDR3 sequences, 6% to 9% occurring once; the ten biggest clones make up about 1.6%. As for time point: patch test 1, 2 weeks after DPC sensitization. Noted treatment: therapeutic diphenylcyclopropenone sensitization with weekly scalp DPC.

The sequence came from a woman in her thirties with alopecia areata. Some clones in this sample may be carry-over from other donors' samples. The genes are TRBV27 and TRBJ1-5; D might be TRBD1 (5 bases). Source: whole blood, taken in connection with sensitization to the hapten diphenylcyclopropenone (DPC). The CDR3 region has the DNA TGTGCCAGCAGCCCAATGGGGCAGGGCGGCAATCAGCCCCAGCATTTT. As protein: CASSPMGQGGNQPQHF.